Shown below are 26 T cell receptor beta chains from a single sample sequenced in a study of human T cells and chemical hapten exposure. TCRdb ran MiXCR on the RACE reads and lists one entry per CDR3 protein. The sample has about 160,000 distinct CDR3 sequences; about a quarter are singletons. Time point in this sample: patch test 3, about 24 weeks after DPC sensitization. Treatment specified: therapeutic diphenylcyclopropenone sensitization with weekly scalp DPC. The specimen comprised whole blood, sampled in connection with sensitization to the hapten diphenylcyclopropenone (DPC). The receptors come from a woman between 18 and 30 years old with alopecia areata. Some clones in this sample may be carry-over from other donors' samples.

The chain combines TRBV4-1 with TRBJ2-4; D perhaps matches TRBD1 (5 bases). CDR1 is MGHRA and CDR2 is YSYEKL in the germline V gene. Trimming removed 0 bases at V and 4 bases at J, with 10 bases between. CDR3 length: 15 residues. This chain's CDR3 is CASSQEGPVKNIQYF. Written as DNA, the CDR3 is TGCGCCAGCAGCCAAGAGGGGCCAGTAAAAAACATTCAGTACTTC.

This clonotype appeared a few times. The chain has TRBV7-9 and TRBJ1-6; D is ambiguous. CDR3 length: 16 amino acids. V was clipped by 6 bases and J by 4 bases, with 16 bases between them. The germline CDR1 and CDR2 sequences are SEHNR and FQNEAQ (reference sequence). The CDR3 region is CASRSLDRLYNSPLHF. As DNA, the CDR3 is TGTGCCAGCAGATCCCTGGACCGATTGTATAATTCACCCCTCCACTTT.

A few counts support this clonotype. The chain joins TRBV20-1 to TRBJ1-5, with D unresolved. This CDR3 region has 12 residues. Trimming took 1 base from V and 4 from J, leaving 5 bases between them. CDR1 DFQATT and CDR2 SNEGSKA come from the germline V gene (reference sequence). Here the CDR3 DNA reads TGCAGTGCTAGAGCATCGAATCAGCCCCAGCATTTT. Translating it yields CSARASNQPQHF.

V and J are TRBV12-3 or TRBV12-4 and TRBJ2-2; maybe TRBD2 (7 bases). V was pared by 6 bases and J by 6 bases, with 14 bases between. This CDR3 region has 14 residues. This CDR3 reads CASRGGTSAGELFF. CDR3 DNA sequence: TGTGCCAGCAGGGGGGGGACATCGGCCGGGGAGCTGTTTTTT.

This clonotype was detected only a few times. The rearrangement links TRBV20-1 to TRBJ1-6, with D uncertain. V was pared by 0 bases and J by 0 bases, with 12 bases between. The germline V gene encodes CDR1 DFQATT and CDR2 SNEGSKA (reference sequence). The CDR3 extends over 17 amino acids. CDR3 DNA: TGCAGTGCTAGAGATCTCGGAAGCCTCTCCTATAATTCACCCCTCCACTTT. Translated, it gives CSARDLGSLSYNSPLHF.

The chain couples TRBV29-1 to TRBJ2-4, with D perhaps being TRBD1 or TRBD2 (7 bases each). With 4 bases removed from V and 6 bases from J, the gap between germline ends came to 19 bases. CDR1 and CDR2 from the germline V gene are SQVTM and ANQGSEA. The length of the CDR3 is 15 residues. The DNA of the CDR3 is TGCAGCGTTGGAACAGGGGCCTGGGAGGGAAACATTCAGTACTTC. As protein: CSVGTGAWEGNIQYF.

CDR3 bases: TGTGCCAGCAGCCCCCCAGGGGACCTGCCCGAGCAGTACTTC. Residues: CASSPPGDLPEQYF. This chain uses TRBV9 with TRBJ2-7, with D tentatively TRBD1 (6 bases). CDR3 length: 14 amino acids. Germline-derived CDR1 and CDR2 are SGDLS and YYNGEE. Trimming took 4 bases from V and 6 from J, leaving 17 bases between them.

The chain is built from TRBV20-1 and TRBJ2-7; the D gene is possibly TRBD2 (5 bases). The V end was cut by 5 bases, the J end by 2 bases, with 10 bases between. CDR1 is DFQATT, CDR2 SNEGSKA, per germline (reference sequence). The CDR3 totals 12 residues. CDR3 DNA: TGCAGTGCTCTACTAGGGCCCTACGAGCAGTACTTC. Translated: CSALLGPYEQYF.

This chain links TRBV20-1 with TRBJ2-5; D is uncertain. CDR3 length equals 11 residues. In germline, CDR1 is DFQATT, CDR2 SNEGSKA (reference sequence). V was trimmed by 7 bases and J by 3 bases, leaving 9 bases between them. The CDR3 reads CSGSLEETQYF. For the CDR3, the DNA is TGCAGTGGGAGCTTGGAAGAGACCCAGTACTTC.

This clonotype was recorded a few times. V usage is TRBV11-1 and J usage is TRBJ1-1; D possibly corresponds to TRBD1 (5 bases). This CDR3 contains 14 residues. V lost 4 bases and J 4 bases, leaving 13 bases between the germline ends. The germline gives CDR1 SGHAT, CDR2 FQDESV (reference sequence). Written as DNA, the CDR3 is TGTGCCAGCAGCTCCGGGGGGGTAGTCACTGAAGCTTTCTTT. Amino acids: CASSSGGVVTEAFF. Drawing the rest from reference TRBV11-1 and TRBJ1-1, the complete variable domain is EAEVAQSPRYKITEKSQAVAFWCDPISGHATLYWYRQILGQGPELLVQFQDESVVDDSQLPKDRFSAERLKGVDSTLKIQPAELGDSAMYLCASSSGGVVTEAFFGQGTRLTVV.

In this sample, this clonotype turned up a few times. The gene calls are TRBV27 and TRBJ1-3; 9 bases align to TRBD1. Germline V gene lookup returns CDR1 MNHEY and CDR2 SMNVEV (reference sequence). The J segment lost 3 bases and the V segment lost 7 bases, leaving 7 bases of the junction unmatched. This CDR3 comprises 15 residues. This chain's CDR3 is CASMRDRVFGNTIYF. The CDR3 region has the DNA TGTGCCAGCATGAGGGACAGGGTCTTTGGAAACACCATATATTTT.

V usage is TRBV29-1 and J usage is TRBJ2-7, with 8 bases aligning to TRBD1. With 7 bases clipped from V and 2 bases from J, the junction kept 10 bases outside the gene matches. This CDR3 contains 14 residues. Germline V gene lookup returns CDR1 SQVTM and CDR2 ANQGSEA. This CDR3 is CSALGQGAAYEQYF. CDR3 nucleotide sequence: TGCAGCGCCTTAGGCCAGGGGGCGGCCTACGAGCAGTACTTC.

This clonotype came up a few times. The rearrangement uses TRBV2 and TRBJ2-7, with 9 bases that match TRBD2. The CDR3 consists of 14 residues. Losses at the gene ends were 9 bases for V and 0 bases for J; bases not matched to a gene: 6. Germline V gene sequence: CDR1 SNHLY, CDR2 FYNNEI. CDR3 bases: TGTGCCAGTGAGTTAGCGGGGGTCTCCTACGAGCAGTACTTC. This translates into CASELAGVSYEQYF.

This clonotype was picked up one time. The chain joins TRBV10-2 to TRBJ1-1; TRBD1 agrees at 8 bases. V was clipped by 6 bases and J by 7 bases; unmatched bases: 7. The CDR3 has 13 residues. Germline V CDR1 and CDR2: WSHSY, SAAADI. CDR3 sequence reads: CASRETGAGEAFF. Here the CDR3 DNA reads TGCGCCAGCAGGGAGACAGGGGCCGGTGAAGCTTTCTTT.

The chain carries TRBV7-2 and TRBJ2-1; 7 positions match TRBD2. J was trimmed by 9 bases and V by 5 bases; bases with no gene match: 4. The CDR3 is 12 amino acids. Germline CDR1 reads SGHTA; CDR2 reads FQGNSA. The CDR3 protein is CASSPRTSEQFF. CDR3 in DNA: TGTGCCAGCAGCCCGCGGACTAGTGAGCAGTTCTTC.

This clonotype was seen a few times. The chain carries TRBV7-2 and TRBJ2-4, with D possibly TRBD1 on 5 matching bases. Trimming left V 2 bases short and J 0 bases short, with 8 bases between. This CDR3 region has 15 residues. Germline lookup yields CDR1 SGHTA and CDR2 FQGNSA. The CDR3 reads CASSLMGLAKNIQYF. The CDR3 DNA sequence: TGTGCCAGCAGCTTAATGGGGCTAGCCAAAAACATTCAGTACTTC.

This chain uses TRBV20-1 with TRBJ1-5; unclear D gene. CDR1 is DFQATT and CDR2 is SNEGSKA in the germline V gene (reference sequence). Trimming pared 5 bases from V and 0 bases from J, leaving 5 bases between. This CDR3 contains 12 residues. CDR3: CSAQPSNQPQHF. The DNA of the CDR3 is TGCAGTGCTCAGCCTAGCAATCAGCCCCAGCATTTT.

V is TRBV5-6 and J is TRBJ2-1, with D perhaps TRBD1 or TRBD2 (5 bases each). V lost 4 bases to trimming and J lost 12 bases, with 14 bases between them. The V gene's germline CDR1 is SGHDT and CDR2 YYEEEE. This CDR3 comprises 12 residues. CDR3 DNA: TGTGCCAGCAGCCCCGCGAATGGGGGGCAGTTCTTC. This encodes CASSPANGGQFF.

The chain links TRBV6-2 or TRBV6-3 to TRBJ1-5; no clear D gene. The germline gives CDR1 MNHEY, CDR2 SVGEGT. V lost 8 bases, J lost 3 bases, and 14 bases lay in between. The CDR3 contains 14 residues. The DNA for the CDR3 is TGTGCCAGCGGAAGGATTACCGTCAATCAGCCCCAGCATTTT. This sequence encodes CASGRITVNQPQHF.

The chain is built from TRBV2 and TRBJ2-4, with D uncertain. CDR3 size: 13 residues. CDR1 and CDR2 from the germline V gene are SNHLY and FYNNEI. Trimming removed 0 bases at V and 9 bases at J, with 9 bases between. The CDR3: CASSEALLGIQYF. CDR3 nucleotide sequence: TGTGCCAGCAGTGAAGCGCTTTTGGGCATTCAGTACTTC.

This clonotype was counted a few times. The rearrangement uses TRBV30 and TRBJ1-1; D might be TRBD1 (5 bases). The germline V and J ends were trimmed by 0 bases and 1 base, with 9 bases remaining between them. CDR1 is GTSNPN, CDR2 SVGIG, per germline (reference sequence). The length of the CDR3 is 14 residues. In DNA form, the CDR3 reads TGTGCCTGGAGTGTAAAAGGGGAGAACACTGAAGCTTTCTTT. It encodes CAWSVKGENTEAFF.

This clonotype was found a few times. The chain has TRBV5-6 and TRBJ2-5; 8 bases match TRBD2. Germline V gene sequence: CDR1 SGHDT, CDR2 YYEEEE. The J segment lost 7 bases and the V segment lost 2 bases, leaving 7 bases of the junction unmatched. There are 14 residues in the CDR3. DNA for the CDR3: TGTGCCAGCAGCTTATCGGGAGGGGTCGGGACCCAGTACTTC. Protein sequence: CASSLSGGVGTQYF.

The CDR3 sequence is CASQRGGGIPPRQETQYF. CDR3 in DNA: TGTGCCAGCCAGCGCGGAGGCGGGATCCCACCGAGACAGGAGACCCAGTACTTC. The gene calls are TRBV7-9 and TRBJ2-5, with D possibly being TRBD2 (6 bases). Trimming took 8 bases from V and 5 from J, leaving 30 bases between them. CDR3 size: 18 residues. Germline assignment: CDR1 SEHNR and CDR2 FQNEAQ (reference sequence). Using reference TRBV7-9 and TRBJ2-5 for the parts outside the CDR3, the full variable domain is DTGVSQNPRHKITKRGQNVTFRCDPISEHNRLYWYRQTLGQGPEFLTYFQNEAQLEKSRLLSDRFSAERPKGSFSTLEIQRTEQGDSAMYLCASQRGGGIPPRQETQYFGPGTRLLVL.

This clonotype was found a few times. This chain connects TRBV10-3 to TRBJ1-2; D might be TRBD1 (5 bases). Germline V gene lookup returns CDR1 ENHRY and CDR2 SYGVKD. The V end lost 4 bases, the J end lost 1 base, and 7 bases lay between the germline ends. This CDR3 contains 13 residues. The DNA for the CDR3 is TGTGCCATCAGTGCACAGGTTAACTATGGCTACACCTTC. Amino acids: CAISAQVNYGYTF.

This clonotype was seen only a few times. This sequence joins TRBV29-1 and TRBJ2-5, with D perhaps matching TRBD1 (5 bases). Germline V gives CDR1 SQVTM, CDR2 ANQGSEA. CDR3 size: 11 residues. The germline V and J ends were trimmed by 4 bases and 3 bases, with 6 bases remaining between them. The CDR3 reads CSVAREETQYF. The CDR3 DNA is TGCAGCGTTGCCAGGGAAGAGACCCAGTACTTC.

The chain carries TRBV10-3 and TRBJ2-6; TRBD1 agrees at 8 bases. Per the germline V gene, CDR1 is ENHRY and CDR2 is SYGVKD. The CDR3 consists of 16 residues. V shed 4 bases and J 4 bases; nucleotides not matched to a gene: 6. The CDR3 DNA follows: TGTGCCATCAGTGGGTCCGGGACAGGCGGGGCCAACGTCCTGACTTTC. It yields the protein CAISGSGTGGANVLTF.